Listed below are T cell receptor beta chains from one sample, sequenced in a study of T cell repertoires in MIS-A myocarditis. Clones were read by immunoSEQ multiplex PCR, and TCRdb kept only the in-frame ones, dropping some. There are about 6,600 clones in the sample; about four fifths occur only once, and approximately 18% lies in the top ten. The sequencing input was right inferior lung lobe tissue obtained at autopsy. These receptors came from a man between 18 and 35 years old with fulminant myocarditis from multisystem inflammatory syndrome in adults (MIS-A) after COVID-19. Both conserved end residues are part of each CDR3. A D gene is named only where the DNA matches it firmly. Only part of the rows carry a size: once, few, many, or a class if the clone is expanded.

V gene: TRBV4-2
clone size: .
J gene: TRBJ2-7
D gene: .
CDR3 protein: CASSQGEVGEQYF
CDR3 DNA: TGTGCCAGCAGCCAGGGGGAGGTAGGCGAGCAGTACTTC

V gene: TRBV11-2
clone size: .
J gene: TRBJ1-4
D gene: TRBD1
CDR3 protein: CASSLGDRVEKLFF
CDR3 DNA: TGTGCCAGCAGCCTCGGGGACAGGGTTGAAAAACTGTTTTTT

V gene: TRBV7-6
clone size: few
J gene: TRBJ1-2
D gene: TRBD1
CDR3 protein: CASSAGTGRVASYGYTF
CDR3 DNA: TGTGCCAGCAGCGCCGGGACAGGGAGGGTTGCTTCCTATGGCTACACCTTC

V gene: TRBV5-4
clone size: .
J gene: TRBJ1-3
D gene: .
CDR3 protein: CASTQDRNYSSGNTIYF
CDR3 DNA: TGTGCCAGCACCCAAGACAGGAACTACTCCTCTGGAAACACCATATATTTT

V gene: TRBV5-4
clone size: .
J gene: TRBJ2-5
D gene: TRBD1
CDR3 protein: CASSSTGEETQYF
CDR3 DNA: TGTGCCAGCAGCTCCACAGGGGAGGAGACCCAGTACTTC

V gene: TRBV3-1/TRBV3-2
clone size: .
J gene: TRBJ2-3
D gene: TRBD1
CDR3 protein: CASSQEGDSKTQYF
CDR3 DNA: TGTGCCAGCAGCCAAGAAGGGGACAGTAAAACGCAGTATTTT

V gene: TRBV4-1
clone size: .
J gene: TRBJ1-6
D gene: .
CDR3 protein: CASRSVSYNSPLHF
CDR3 DNA: TGCGCCAGCAGATCTGTCTCCTATAATTCACCCCTCCACTTT

V gene: TRBV29-1
clone size: once
J gene: TRBJ2-7
D gene: TRBD1
CDR3 protein: CSSRTGDFGEQYF
CDR3 DNA: TGCAGCTCACGGACAGGGGATTTCGGCGAGCAGTACTTC

V gene: TRBV7-2
clone size: few
J gene: TRBJ1-2
D gene: .
CDR3 protein: CASSLASGSYGYTF
CDR3 DNA: TGTGCCAGCAGCTTAGCGTCCGGAAGCTATGGCTACACCTTC

V gene: TRBV5-5
clone size: once
J gene: TRBJ2-7
D gene: .
CDR3 protein: CASSFGTYEQYF
CDR3 DNA: TGTGCCAGCAGCTTCGGGACCTACGAGCAGTACTTC

V gene: TRBV5-5
clone size: large
J gene: TRBJ1-5
D gene: .
CDR3 protein: CASSRGENQPQHF
CDR3 DNA: TGTGCCAGCAGCAGGGGCGAGAATCAGCCCCAGCATTTT

V gene: TRBV28
clone size: once
J gene: TRBJ1-2
D gene: .
CDR3 protein: CASSQTNYGYTF
CDR3 DNA: TGTGCCAGCAGTCAAACAAACTATGGCTACACCTTC

V gene: TRBV29-1
clone size: .
J gene: TRBJ1-4
D gene: .
CDR3 protein: CSVLSGSTNEKLFF
CDR3 DNA: TGCAGCGTTCTTTCAGGGTCGACTAATGAAAAACTGTTTTTT

V gene: TRBV9
clone size: .
J gene: TRBJ1-2
D gene: .
CDR3 protein: CASSPRVVGQYGYTF
CDR3 DNA: TGTGCCAGCAGCCCGAGGGTAGTCGGCCAATATGGCTACACCTTC

V gene: TRBV5-1
clone size: .
J gene: TRBJ1-2
D gene: TRBD1
CDR3 protein: CASSNRQGGYGYTF
CDR3 DNA: TGCGCCAGCAGCAATCGACAGGGTGGCTATGGCTACACCTTC

V gene: TRBV3-1/TRBV3-2
clone size: .
J gene: TRBJ1-1
D gene: .
CDR3 protein: CASSLTGNSLMNTEAFF
CDR3 DNA: TGTGCCAGCAGCCTAACCGGGAACAGCCTTATGAACACTGAAGCTTTCTTT

V gene: TRBV18
clone size: .
J gene: TRBJ1-2
D gene: .
CDR3 protein: CASSPMLGPNNYGYTF
CDR3 DNA: TGTGCCAGCTCACCAATGCTAGGACCGAATAACTATGGCTACACCTTC

V gene: TRBV7-2
clone size: .
J gene: TRBJ1-6
D gene: .
CDR3 protein: CASSWSSYNSPLHF
CDR3 DNA: TGTGCCAGCAGCTGGAGCTCCTATAATTCACCCCTCCACTTT

V gene: TRBV24-1
clone size: .
J gene: TRBJ2-7
D gene: .
CDR3 protein: CATSGGRLYEQYF
CDR3 DNA: TGTGCCACCAGTGGGGGACGCCTCTACGAGCAGTACTTC

V gene: TRBV6-5
clone size: .
J gene: TRBJ1-2
D gene: .
CDR3 protein: CASSRELANYGYTF
CDR3 DNA: TGTGCCAGCAGTAGGGAGTTAGCTAACTATGGCTACACCTTC

V gene: TRBV3-1/TRBV3-2
clone size: .
J gene: TRBJ2-5
D gene: .
CDR3 protein: CASSQANLETQYF
CDR3 DNA: TGTGCCAGCAGCCAAGCTAATTTAGAGACCCAGTACTTC

V gene: TRBV7-2
clone size: few
J gene: TRBJ2-3
D gene: TRBD2
CDR3 protein: CASKRGGSDTQYF
CDR3 DNA: TGTGCCAGCAAGCGGGGCGGATCAGATACGCAGTATTTT

V gene: TRBV5-1
clone size: .
J gene: TRBJ1-5
D gene: .
CDR3 protein: CASSFEGHQPQHF
CDR3 DNA: TGCGCCAGCAGCTTTGAAGGCCATCAGCCCCAGCATTTT

V gene: TRBV9
clone size: .
J gene: TRBJ1-3
D gene: .
CDR3 protein: CASSANSGNTIYF
CDR3 DNA: TGTGCCAGCAGCGCTAACTCTGGAAACACCATATATTTT

V gene: TRBV19
clone size: few
J gene: TRBJ2-1
D gene: .
CDR3 protein: CASSKGLNYNEQFF
CDR3 DNA: TGTGCCAGTAGTAAGGGGCTCAACTACAATGAGCAGTTCTTC

V gene: TRBV5-1
clone size: .
J gene: TRBJ1-5
D gene: .
CDR3 protein: CASSPEGGTGEPQHF
CDR3 DNA: TGCGCCAGCAGCCCCGAAGGCGGGACCGGCGAGCCCCAGCATTTT

V gene: TRBV10-3
clone size: .
J gene: TRBJ2-6
D gene: TRBD1
CDR3 protein: CAIQAGGGGANVLTF
CDR3 DNA: TGTGCCATCCAAGCAGGGGGCGGAGGGGCCAACGTCCTGACTTTC

V gene: TRBV7-8
clone size: .
J gene: TRBJ2-2
D gene: .
CDR3 protein: CASSLKRAGELFF
CDR3 DNA: TGTGCCAGCAGCCTCAAGAGGGCCGGGGAGCTGTTTTTT

V gene: TRBV5-6
clone size: once
J gene: TRBJ1-2
D gene: .
CDR3 protein: CASSLGRVLDYGYTF
CDR3 DNA: TGTGCCAGCAGCTTGGGTCGAGTCCTCGACTATGGCTACACCTTC

V gene: TRBV18
clone size: .
J gene: TRBJ1-1
D gene: .
CDR3 protein: CASSPPTDGDTEAFF
CDR3 DNA: TGTGCCAGCTCACCACCGACGGACGGCGACACTGAAGCTTTCTTT

V gene: TRBV19
clone size: .
J gene: TRBJ2-5
D gene: .
CDR3 protein: CASSALAEETQYF
CDR3 DNA: TGTGCCAGTAGTGCTTTAGCGGAAGAGACCCAGTACTTC